A single sample gave rise to the 10 T cell receptor beta chains below, sequenced in a study of cytomegalovirus exposure and HLA in healthy donors (dated by TCRdb to 2017 to 2019). The library was built by means of the immunoSEQ multiplex PCR assay. The multiplex PCR relied on a mix of 60 forward primers for TCR Vbeta segments and 13 reverse primers for TCR Jbeta segments. Held by TCRdb, this immuneACCESS table contains in-frame sequences only and omits some clones. Under half of the omission traces to an unresolved V gene where checked; the cause of the rest is unknown. The table for this sample lists about 98,000 clones; under 85% of them were counted only once. The ten largest account for 11% of the sample. The sequencing input was PBMCs. The receptors derive from a man younger than 35 in good health and CMV-seropositive.

This chain connects TRBV30 to TRBJ2-1, with 8 positions matching TRBD2. This CDR3 spans 14 amino acids. The germline CDR1 and CDR2 sequences are GTSNPN and SVGIG (reference sequence). Losses at the gene ends were 5 bases for V and 0 bases for J; bases not matched to a gene: 3. The CDR3 DNA follows: TGTGCCTGGTTAGCGGGGAGCTCCTACAATGAGCAGTTCTTC. Encoded protein: CAWLAGSSYNEQFF.

V usage is TRBV5-1 and J usage is TRBJ2-1, with D unclear. The CDR3 contains 13 residues. With 3 bases removed from V and 1 base from J, the gap between germline ends came to 5 bases. The germline gives CDR1 SGHRS, CDR2 YFSETQ. The CDR3 loop reads CASSSGSYNEQFF. The CDR3 nucleotides are TGCGCCAGCAGCTCCGGGTCCTACAATGAGCAGTTCTTC.

V is TRBV30 and J is TRBJ2-7; possibly TRBD2 for D (7 bases). The length of the CDR3 is 14 residues. Germline assignment: CDR1 GTSNPN and CDR2 SVGIG (reference sequence). Deletions cut 5 bases from V and 7 bases from J, with 21 bases between. The CDR3 loop is CAWYPGTLGGEQYF. The CDR3 DNA reads TGTGCCTGGTACCCCGGGACATTGGGAGGGGAGCAGTACTTC.

The chain combines TRBV5-4 with TRBJ2-5; the match to TRBD2 covers 12 bases. Per the germline V gene, CDR1 is SGHNT and CDR2 is YYREEE (reference sequence). This CDR3 is 16 amino acids long. After removal of 0 bases from V and 5 bases from J, the junction contained 5 bases not matched to a gene. The CDR3 nucleotides are TGTGCCAGCAGCTTGGAGCTAGCGGGGGGGAGGGAGACCCAGTACTTC. It translates to CASSLELAGGRETQYF.

This chain connects TRBV18 to TRBJ1-2; 9 bases line up with TRBD1. CDR1 KGHSH and CDR2 LQKENI come from the germline V gene. The V segment lost 3 bases and the J segment 4 bases; nucleotides outside the gene matches: 6. This CDR3 is 15 amino acids long. CDR3 amino acids: CASSPKQGAGYGYTF. DNA of the CDR3: TGTGCCAGCTCACCGAAACAGGGGGCCGGCTATGGCTACACCTTC.

A few counts support this clone. The chain carries TRBV5-1 and TRBJ2-7; 13 nucleotides line up with TRBD2. CDR1 SGHRS and CDR2 YFSETQ come from the germline V gene. The CDR3 consists of 16 residues. J gave up 7 bases and V 4 bases, and 11 bases lay outside the gene matches. The CDR3 protein is CASSEEELAGGREQYF. The CDR3 bases are TGCGCCAGCAGCGAGGAGGAACTAGCGGGGGGGAGAGAGCAGTACTTC.

The chain uses TRBV5-4 and TRBJ2-5; TRBD2 agrees at 9 bases. The CDR3 extends over 14 amino acids. With V trimmed by 2 bases and J by 4 bases, 3 bases remained unmatched. CDR1 and CDR2 (germline): SGHNT, YYREEE (reference sequence). Here the CDR3 DNA reads TGTGCCAGCAGCTTTGCGGGGGGGCCAGAGACCCAGTACTTC. Translating gives CASSFAGGPETQYF.

V gene TRBV6-1 combines with J gene TRBJ2-5; TRBD1 matches 8 bases. Losses at the gene ends were 11 bases for V and 5 bases for J; bases not matched to a gene: 10. Germline CDR1 and CDR2: MNHNS and SASEGT. There are 13 residues in the CDR3. CDR3 in DNA: TGTGCCGGTCGGACAGGGCTGTTGGAGACCCAGTACTTC. This codes for CAGRTGLLETQYF.

This chain uses TRBV28 with TRBJ1-2; a weak D match, TRBD1 (6 bases). V gave up 5 bases and J gave up 5 bases, with 9 bases separating them. CDR1 is MDHEN and CDR2 is SYDVKM in the germline V gene. CDR3 length: 12 residues. In nucleotides, the CDR3 is TGTGCCAGCAGTCAAGGACAGTATGGCTACACCTTC. Protein sequence: CASSQGQYGYTF.

This clone was recorded a few times. This chain uses TRBV10-2 with TRBJ1-2; a weak D match, TRBD1 (5 bases). Trimming cost V 6 bases and J 2 bases, with 16 bases left between them. This CDR3 comprises 15 residues. Per germline, CDR1 WSHSY and CDR2 SAAADI. CDR3 residues: CASRGGTNQNYGYTF. For the CDR3, the DNA is TGCGCCAGCAGGGGCGGGACCAATCAAAACTATGGCTACACCTTC.